Each of the 29 T cell receptor beta chains below was sequenced from the same sample in a study of cytomegalovirus exposure and HLA in healthy donors. The primer mix had 60 Vbeta and 13 Jbeta primers. The method was immunoSEQ multiplex PCR; TCRdb's version includes in-frame clones alone and lacks a portion of them. The table shows about 200,000 clones, with 65% to 85% occurring only once. The sequenced material came from PBMCs. The receptors shown here come from a boy between 2 and 10 years old in good health and CMV-seronegative.

The chain employs TRBV7-9 and TRBJ1-2; D is perhaps TRBD1 (6 bases). Looked up from germline, CDR1 is SEHNR and CDR2 is FQNEAQ (reference sequence). The V and J ends lost 4 bases and 4 bases respectively, with 22 bases between them. CDR3 size: 17 residues. This CDR3 is CASSSQPGTKELYGYTF. CDR3 in DNA: TGTGCCAGCAGCTCTCAACCCGGGACAAAAGAACTCTATGGCTACACCTTC.

This chain links TRBV5-1 with TRBJ2-7; D remains ambiguous. The germline V and J ends were trimmed by 0 bases and 0 bases, with 7 bases remaining between them. CDR1 SGHRS and CDR2 YFSETQ come from the germline V gene. The CDR3 extends over 14 amino acids. CDR3 DNA: TGCGCCAGCAGCTTGGTAGATGGCTCCTACGAGCAGTACTTC. Its translation is CASSLVDGSYEQYF.

This chain connects TRBV30 to TRBJ2-2; 7 bases fit TRBD2. CDR1 is GTSNPN, CDR2 SVGIG, per germline (reference sequence). V trimming: 2 bases; J trimming: 2 bases; junction bases outside the gene matches: 11. This CDR3 spans 17 amino acids. Here the CDR3 DNA reads TGTGCCTGGAGTCCTATAACTAGCGACCACAACACCGGGGAGCTGTTTTTT. Protein sequence: CAWSPITSDHNTGELFF.

This clone has a handful of counts. The chain couples TRBV6-6 to TRBJ2-2; 7 nucleotides agree with TRBD1. The CDR3 length is 15 residues. Germline V gene lookup returns CDR1 MNHNY and CDR2 SVGAGI (reference sequence). V lost 7 bases and J lost 0; bases outside the gene matches: 5. CDR3 amino acids: CASNSGTANTGELFF. The CDR3 bases are TGTGCCAGCAATAGTGGGACAGCGAACACCGGGGAGCTGTTTTTT.

V gene TRBV7-9 combines with J gene TRBJ1-2; no firm D call. The CDR3 consists of 13 residues. Germline V gene lookup returns CDR1 SEHNR and CDR2 FQNEAQ (reference sequence). Trimming shortened V by 0 bases and J by 3 bases, and 5 bases separated the two germline ends. CDR3: CASSLATDYGYTF. The CDR3 DNA reads as TGTGCCAGCAGCTTAGCCACAGACTATGGCTACACCTTC.

The chain uses TRBV13 and TRBJ2-3, with 9 nucleotides matching TRBD2. The junction had 3 bases not matched to a gene; V was cut back by 0 bases and J by 2 bases. Germline assignment: CDR1 PRHDT and CDR2 FYEKMQ (reference sequence). CDR3 length: 16 amino acids. This chain's CDR3 is CASSLGGGGDTDTQYF. The CDR3 bases are TGTGCCAGCAGCTTAGGAGGCGGGGGGGACACAGATACGCAGTATTTT.

The V and J genes are TRBV5-1 and TRBJ2-5; D uncertain. The CDR3 extends over 14 amino acids. CDR1 and CDR2 from the germline V gene are SGHRS and YFSETQ. Trimming stripped 0 bases from V and 0 bases from J, with 6 bases between. CDR3 bases: TGCGCCAGCAGCTTGGCCCCTAACCAAGAGACCCAGTACTTC. Translated: CASSLAPNQETQYF. Using reference TRBV5-1 and TRBJ2-5 for the parts outside the CDR3, the full variable domain is KAGVTQTPRYLIKTRGQQVTLSCSPISGHRSVSWYQQTPGQGLQFLFEYFSETQRNKGNFPGRFSGRQFSNSRSEMNVSTLELGDSALYLCASSLAPNQETQYFGPGTRLLVL.

This clone appeared a few times. The genes are TRBV6-6 and TRBJ1-5; 9 bases line up with TRBD1. The length of the CDR3 is 14 residues. Germline-derived CDR1 and CDR2 are MNHNY and SVGAGI (reference sequence). The ends lost 7 bases at V and 7 bases at J; junction bases unmatched: 8. CDR3 residues: CASTGQGQQQPQHF. The CDR3 DNA follows: TGTGCCAGCACGGGACAGGGTCAACAACAGCCCCAGCATTTT.

The chain carries TRBV6-5 and TRBJ2-7; D is possibly TRBD1 (6 bases). Trimming cost V 5 bases and J 8 bases, with 13 bases left between them. Per germline, CDR1 MNHEY and CDR2 SVGAGI. The CDR3 consists of 12 residues. The CDR3 region has the DNA TGTGCCAGCAGTCCTCAAGGACAGAAGCAGTACTTC. As protein: CASSPQGQKQYF.

V usage is TRBV6-6 and J usage is TRBJ2-7; 7 nucleotides match TRBD1. V shed 0 bases and J 2 bases; nucleotides not matched to a gene: 4. The germline gives CDR1 MNHNY, CDR2 SVGAGI (reference sequence). The CDR3 has 15 amino acids. The CDR3 loop is CASSYSGTEPYEQYF. The CDR3 DNA reads as TGTGCCAGCAGTTACTCCGGGACAGAACCCTACGAGCAGTACTTC.

This clone has a single count. The chain employs TRBV4-3 and TRBJ1-2, with 10 nucleotides matching TRBD1. Trimming at V came to 4 bases and at J to 4 bases, leaving 6 bases not matched to a gene. The CDR3 covers 15 residues. The germline gives CDR1 LGHNA, CDR2 YSLEER. The CDR3 coding sequence is TGCGCCAGCAGCCCCGGGACAGGGGAAAGCTATGGCTACACCTTC. Translated: CASSPGTGESYGYTF.

The CDR3 DNA reads TGTGCCACCAGCAGGGGCGGGACGGACACTGAAGCTTTCTTT. It yields the protein CATSRGGTDTEAFF. The chain couples TRBV15 to TRBJ1-1, with D tentatively TRBD1 (5 bases). In germline, CDR1 is LNHNV, CDR2 YYDKDF (reference sequence). V lost 3 bases and J lost 3, with 11 bases in between. The CDR3 length is 14 residues.

This rearrangement joins TRBV7-2 to TRBJ2-1; perhaps TRBD2 as D (6 bases). Trimming stripped 2 bases from V and 7 bases from J, with 12 bases between. CDR1 is SGHTA and CDR2 is FQGNSA in the germline V gene. The CDR3 length is 14 residues. As DNA, the CDR3 is TGTGCCAGCAGCTTATGGATAGCGGCGAATGAGCAGTTCTTC. It codes for CASSLWIAANEQFF.

The table lists this clone with a count of one. The gene calls are TRBV15 and TRBJ1-2; D gene unclear. Germline V CDR1 and CDR2: LNHNV, YYDKDF (reference sequence). The CDR3 has 13 amino acids. V dropped 7 bases and J dropped 2 bases, with 11 bases sitting between them. The CDR3 reads CATKQPGNYGYTF. The CDR3 coding sequence is TGTGCCACCAAGCAGCCGGGAAACTATGGCTACACCTTC.

This chain uses TRBV19 with TRBJ1-2; tentative D call: TRBD1 (6 bases). Germline values: CDR1 LNHDA, CDR2 SQIVND (reference sequence). The CDR3 runs to 13 residues. Trimming left V 3 bases short and J 7 bases short, with 12 bases between. CDR3 residues: CASSINRELGYTF. The CDR3 DNA sequence: TGTGCCAGTAGTATCAACAGGGAGCTTGGCTACACCTTC.

This clone was counted between two and nine times. The gene calls are TRBV19 and TRBJ2-5, with 8 bases that match TRBD1. The CDR3 is made up of 14 amino acids. Germline lookup yields CDR1 LNHDA and CDR2 SQIVND (reference sequence). With 7 bases clipped from V and 4 bases from J, the junction kept 8 bases outside the gene matches. The CDR3 region has the DNA TGTGCCAGTACCCCGCAGGGGGCCAGAGAGACCCAGTACTTC. Its translation: CASTPQGARETQYF.

This chain links TRBV5-4 with TRBJ2-7; D gene unclear. V was cut by 4 bases and J by 1 base, with 9 bases left in between. CDR3 length: 13 amino acids. Germline V CDR1 and CDR2: SGHNT, YYREEE (reference sequence). The CDR3 nucleotides read TGTGCCAGCAGCCCAGGAAGGTCCTACGAGCAGTACTTC. It translates to CASSPGRSYEQYF.

The chain uses TRBV11-2 and TRBJ2-3; maybe TRBD1 (5 bases). V was pared by 3 bases and J by 5 bases, with 9 bases between. Germline assignment: CDR1 SGHAT and CDR2 FQNNGV. The CDR3 totals 13 residues. The CDR3 DNA reads TGTGCCAGCAGCTTGGAAAGGGGAGATACGCAGTATTTT. It codes for CASSLERGDTQYF.

The V call is TRBV2, the J call TRBJ2-1; 13 positions match TRBD2. The CDR3 has 17 residues. CDR1 and CDR2 (germline): SNHLY, FYNNEI. Germline trimming cut 5 bases from V and 6 bases from J; bases unmatched to any gene: 10. The CDR3 sequence is CASSPATGLAGANEQFF. The CDR3 DNA is TGTGCCAGCAGTCCTGCTACCGGACTAGCGGGGGCCAATGAGCAGTTCTTC.

This clone was recorded only once. The chain is built from TRBV5-1 and TRBJ1-2; possible D gene TRBD1, 6 bases. CDR1 is SGHRS and CDR2 is YFSETQ in the germline V gene. The ends were cut back, 0 bases at V and 4 bases at J, with 10 bases in the middle. The CDR3 has 14 amino acids. The CDR3 nucleotides read TGCGCCAGCAGCTTGGCCGGCAGGGGCTATGGCTACACCTTC. This encodes CASSLAGRGYGYTF.

The V call is TRBV14, the J call TRBJ2-7; a weak D match, TRBD1 (5 bases). This CDR3 is built from 13 residues. The V and J ends lost 6 bases and 3 bases respectively, with 12 bases between them. CDR1 SGHDN and CDR2 FVKESK come from the germline V gene. The CDR3 spells CASRLTEYYEQYF. CDR3 nucleotides: TGTGCCAGCAGATTGACAGAATACTACGAGCAGTACTTC.

The rearrangement links TRBV5-4 to TRBJ1-2, with D maybe TRBD1 (5 bases). The ends were cut back, 5 bases at V and 1 base at J, with 9 bases in the middle. The CDR3 spans 13 residues. Germline assignment: CDR1 SGHNT and CDR2 YYREEE (reference sequence). CDR3 bases: TGTGCCAGCAGACAAGACAGTAACTATGGCTACACCTTC. Protein product: CASRQDSNYGYTF.

The V call is TRBV11-3, the J call TRBJ2-1; 7 bases align to TRBD2. This CDR3 is built from 14 residues. Germline CDR1 reads SGHNT; CDR2 reads YENEEA. The junction had 5 bases not matched to a gene; V was cut back by 3 bases and J by 6 bases. CDR3 protein: CASSLGGDLNEQFF. The CDR3 coding sequence is TGTGCCAGCAGCTTGGGGGGGGATCTCAATGAGCAGTTCTTC.

CDR3: CASSPQGSQPQHF. CDR3 in DNA: TGTGCCAGCAGCCCGCAGGGATCTCAGCCCCAGCATTTT. The chain is built from TRBV7-2 and TRBJ1-5, with D perhaps TRBD1 (5 bases). Germline V lookup: CDR1 SGHTA, CDR2 FQGNSA. The CDR3 has 13 residues. The ends were cut back, 5 bases at V and 6 bases at J, with 11 bases in the middle.

This clone was observed a few times. This chain links TRBV7-9 with TRBJ2-7; possibly TRBD1 for D (5 bases). V was pared by 5 bases and J by 3 bases, with 8 bases between. This CDR3 comprises 12 residues. Germline V CDR1 and CDR2: SEHNR, FQNEAQ (reference sequence). The CDR3 nucleotides read TGTGCCAGCAGCCGACAGATCTACGAGCAGTACTTC. Amino acid sequence: CASSRQIYEQYF.

The chain is built from TRBV5-5 and TRBJ1-6, with D tentatively TRBD1 (5 bases). The V end was cut by 0 bases, the J end by 6 bases, with 7 bases between. CDR1 and CDR2 from the germline V gene are SGHKS and YYEKEE (reference sequence). The length of the CDR3 is 14 residues. CDR3 DNA sequence: TGTGCCAGCAGCTTGGGACAGTCTAATTCACCCCTCCACTTT. Protein product: CASSLGQSNSPLHF.

The gene calls are TRBV5-1 and TRBJ2-1; weak D call: TRBD2 (7 bases). V lost 1 base and J 4 bases, leaving 12 bases between the germline ends. Germline-derived CDR1 and CDR2 are SGHRS and YFSETQ. The CDR3 runs 15 residues. The CDR3 bases are TGCGCCAGCAGCTTGCGCGGGGGCCTATACAATGAGCAGTTCTTC. This encodes CASSLRGGLYNEQFF.

V gene TRBV25-1 combines with J gene TRBJ2-3; maybe TRBD1 (6 bases). The V end was cut by 4 bases, the J end by 5 bases, with 10 bases between. This CDR3 contains 13 residues. In germline, CDR1 is MGHDK, CDR2 SYGVNS. The CDR3 nucleotides read TGTGCCAGCAGTGTTGGGGGCGTAGATACGCAGTATTTT. Translation: CASSVGGVDTQYF.

V gene TRBV27 combines with J gene TRBJ2-2, with D perhaps matching TRBD2 (5 bases). The CDR3 loop spans 12 amino acids. CDR1 MNHEY and CDR2 SMNVEV come from the germline V gene (reference sequence). With 8 bases removed from V and 5 bases from J, the gap between germline ends came to 9 bases. As DNA, the CDR3 is TGTGCCAGCTCCGGGATAACCGGGGAGCTGTTTTTT. Translating gives CASSGITGELFF.